These 8 T cell receptor beta chains originate from one sample sequenced in a study of T-cell memory formation after mild COVID-19. MiXCR, run by TCRdb on the 5' RACE reads, gives a single entry per CDR3 protein. The data hold 120,000 to 150,000 distinct CDR3 sequences, with 6% to 6.5% observed a single time. The sample comprised PBMCs or a T cell subset sorted from them (not recorded which). The receptors stem from an adult woman who had mild COVID-19 (a few samples of this study predate the infection). Cell type and time point are not known.

This clonotype was observed at least ten times. The V gene is TRBV7-6, the J gene TRBJ2-7; D is uncertain. The V gene lost 2 bases and the J gene lost 6 bases, with 14 bases spanning the gap. CDR1 is SGHVS, CDR2 FNYEAQ, per germline. The CDR3 loop spans 14 amino acids. CDR3 nucleotides: TGTGCCAGCAGCTTACAACCTCCACCGAGCGAGCAGTACTTC. As protein: CASSLQPPPSEQYF.

In this sample, this clonotype turned up many times. The chain recombines TRBV19 with TRBJ2-3, with 8 bases that match TRBD2. This CDR3 contains 15 residues. Germline CDR1 LNHDA, CDR2 SQIVND (reference sequence). V gave up 3 bases and J gave up 1 base; unmatched junction bases: 3. The CDR3 nucleotides are TGTGCCAGTAGTATCCGACTAGCGCGCACAGATACGCAGTATTTT. Translation: CASSIRLARTDTQYF.

The V call is TRBV6-2 or TRBV6-3, the J call TRBJ2-1, with 7 bases matching TRBD2. V lost 4 bases to trimming and J lost 7 bases; unmatched junction nucleotides: 7. CDR3 size: 14 residues. CDR1 and CDR2 from the germline V gene are MNHEY and SVGEGT. Here the CDR3 reads CASSSWRERNEQFF. The CDR3, as DNA: TGTGCCAGCAGTTCCTGGCGGGAGAGGAATGAGCAGTTCTTC.

This clonotype was picked up many times. This chain connects TRBV7-2 to TRBJ1-5; unclear D gene. This CDR3 comprises 12 residues. CDR1 is SGHTA and CDR2 is FQGNSA in the germline V gene. The V and J ends lost 3 bases and 7 bases respectively, with 7 bases between them. In nucleotides, the CDR3 is TGTGCCAGCAGCTTTCTAGGACAGCCCCAGCATTTT. This codes for CASSFLGQPQHF.

This clonotype was picked up a small number of times. The CDR3 reads CASSAAGGRETQYF. CDR3 DNA sequence: TGTGCCAGCAGCGCCGCCGGGGGGCGTGAGACCCAGTACTTC. The chain couples TRBV9 to TRBJ2-5; a possible D gene is TRBD2 (7 bases). The ends were cut back, 3 bases at V and 5 bases at J, with 14 bases in the middle. Per the germline V gene, CDR1 is SGDLS and CDR2 is YYNGEE. CDR3 length: 14 residues.

The chain recombines TRBV12-3 or TRBV12-4 with TRBJ2-3; TRBD2 matches at 8 bases. This CDR3 region has 15 residues. The V and J ends lost 8 bases and 11 bases, in that order; junction bases with no gene match: 18. For the CDR3, the DNA is TGTGCCAGCTGTTGGGGTGGTGGACTAGCTTCCGAGCAGTATTTT. It specifies CASCWGGGLASEQYF.

This clonotype was observed a few times. The V call is TRBV4-2, the J call TRBJ1-1; possible D gene TRBD1, 6 bases. V was pared by 0 bases and J by 1 base, with 15 bases between. This CDR3 contains 17 residues. CDR1 is LGHNA and CDR2 is YNFKEQ in the germline V gene. The CDR3 DNA reads as TGTGCCAGCAGCCAAGATCTTCGGAGGACAGCGAACACTGAAGCTTTCTTT. Protein sequence: CASSQDLRRTANTEAFF.

This clonotype has just a few counts. The chain combines TRBV7-2 with TRBJ1-6, with 7 positions matching TRBD1. This CDR3 contains 15 residues. After removal of 1 base from V and 7 bases from J, the junction contained 4 bases not matched to a gene. Looked up from germline, CDR1 is SGHTA and CDR2 is FQGNSA. The CDR3 loop reads CASSLGGTENSPLHF. As DNA, the CDR3 is TGTGCCAGCAGCTTAGGGGGGACAGAGAATTCACCCCTCCACTTT.